The entry that follows covers one T cell receptor (beta chain) sequence. TCRdb processed the reads anew with MiXCR; each CDR3 protein has one entry. The sample contains 200,000 or so distinct CDR3 sequences, roughly a fifth of which appear only once. The data stem from a study of T cell repertoires in cytomegalovirus infection. In germline, CDR1 is SGHTS, CDR2 YDEGEE. This CDR3 has 14 amino acids. Trimming stripped 5 bases from V and 2 bases from J, with 8 bases between. Sequenced material: PBMCs. The rearrangement links TRBV5-8 to TRBJ2-6; D unresolved. This receptor was identified in a human donor in good health (CMV status not recorded). Some clones in this sample may be carry-over from other donors' samples. The CDR3 sequence is CASRDFTGANVLTF. CDR3 coding DNA: TGTGCCAGCAGGGATTTCACTGGGGCCAACGTCCTGACTTTC.